Listed below are T cell receptor beta chains from one sample, sequenced in a study of blood T cell repertoires in COVID-19. Assay used: immunoSEQ multiplex PCR; TCRdb lists only in-frame clones, some missing. The sample consists of 400,000 or so clones, about 89% of them appearing once. Sequenced: peripheral blood. The source is a woman aged 40 to 55 with COVID-19, enrolled during active disease. Each CDR3 is given with its conserved first and last residue. The D gene is left open where the match is weak.

j_call: TRBJ1-6; d_call: NA; v_call: TRBV11-2; cdr3_aa: CASSSLQGPHNSPLHF
j_call: TRBJ1-1; d_call: NA; v_call: TRBV3-1/TRBV3-2; cdr3_aa: CASSQVAGKDTEAFF
j_call: TRBJ2-1; d_call: TRBD2; v_call: TRBV11-3; cdr3_aa: CASSFGTSGSNEQFF
j_call: TRBJ2-3; d_call: TRBD2; v_call: TRBV5-4; cdr3_aa: CASSFNPGGDTQYF
j_call: TRBJ1-2; d_call: NA; v_call: TRBV19; cdr3_aa: CASKKLETSYGYTF
j_call: TRBJ1-6; d_call: NA; v_call: TRBV7-2; cdr3_aa: CASSLDGGGNSPLHF
j_call: TRBJ1-2; d_call: TRBD1; v_call: TRBV27; cdr3_aa: CASNPAGGANGYTF
j_call: TRBJ2-1; d_call: TRBD2; v_call: TRBV6-2/TRBV6-3; cdr3_aa: CASSPQGGMDEQFF
j_call: TRBJ1-1; d_call: NA; v_call: TRBV12-3/TRBV12-4; cdr3_aa: CASSYRERPFF
j_call: TRBJ1-5; d_call: NA; v_call: TRBV28; cdr3_aa: CASSLLLGGLVGNQPQHF
j_call: TRBJ2-1; d_call: TRBD1; v_call: TRBV7-3; cdr3_aa: CASSEGQGTYNEQFF
j_call: TRBJ2-3; d_call: TRBD1; v_call: TRBV6-5; cdr3_aa: CASSRGDSNTQYF
j_call: TRBJ2-2; d_call: NA; v_call: TRBV5-1; cdr3_aa: CASSLGAPNTGELFF
j_call: TRBJ2-1; d_call: NA; v_call: TRBV7-2; cdr3_aa: CASSFSYNEQFF
j_call: TRBJ2-1; d_call: TRBD2; v_call: TRBV10-3; cdr3_aa: CAISGKSQGLGRNNEQFF
j_call: TRBJ1-1; d_call: TRBD1; v_call: TRBV7-6; cdr3_aa: CASSLYGTGGAKNTEAFF
j_call: TRBJ2-2; d_call: TRBD1; v_call: TRBV5-4; cdr3_aa: CASSGDRVPGELFF
j_call: TRBJ1-2; d_call: NA; v_call: TRBV14; cdr3_aa: CASSQGSGPYGYTF
j_call: TRBJ2-7; d_call: NA; v_call: TRBV19; cdr3_aa: CASSILAGEQYF
j_call: TRBJ1-5; d_call: NA; v_call: TRBV6-2/TRBV6-3; cdr3_aa: CASSSGTHSNQPQHF
j_call: TRBJ2-3; d_call: NA; v_call: TRBV9; cdr3_aa: CASSVSTVTDTQYF
j_call: TRBJ1-4; d_call: TRBD1; v_call: TRBV5-6; cdr3_aa: CASSQDRGRSYEKLFF
j_call: TRBJ2-7; d_call: TRBD2; v_call: TRBV18; cdr3_aa: CASSQRGGSSSYEQYF
j_call: TRBJ2-7; d_call: TRBD2; v_call: TRBV19; cdr3_aa: CASRSLAVSSYEQYF
j_call: TRBJ2-3; d_call: NA; v_call: TRBV19; cdr3_aa: CASSTRRGRGADTQYF
j_call: TRBJ2-1; d_call: TRBD2; v_call: TRBV24-1; cdr3_aa: CATGAGDLNEQFF
j_call: TRBJ2-1; d_call: NA; v_call: TRBV7-3; cdr3_aa: CASSAGGRNEQFF
j_call: TRBJ1-2; d_call: TRBD1; v_call: TRBV14; cdr3_aa: CASSRGTGRDYGYTF
j_call: TRBJ1-2; d_call: NA; v_call: TRBV27; cdr3_aa: CASSPGGKGTYGYTF
j_call: TRBJ2-1; d_call: TRBD2; v_call: TRBV11-1; cdr3_aa: CASSVGRTSGNEQFF
j_call: TRBJ1-4; d_call: NA; v_call: TRBV4-2; cdr3_aa: CASSQVLNEKLFF
j_call: TRBJ1-1; d_call: NA; v_call: TRBV12-3/TRBV12-4; cdr3_aa: CASNTGLGTEAFF
j_call: TRBJ2-1; d_call: NA; v_call: TRBV24-1; cdr3_aa: CATSEAGSLYNEQFF
j_call: TRBJ2-2; d_call: TRBD1; v_call: TRBV6-2/TRBV6-3; cdr3_aa: CASSPVPGQGLSPGELFF
j_call: TRBJ1-2; d_call: NA; v_call: TRBV2; cdr3_aa: CASSDVGRYGYTF
j_call: TRBJ2-5; d_call: TRBD1; v_call: TRBV9; cdr3_aa: CASSPRDRKETQYF
j_call: TRBJ1-5; d_call: NA; v_call: TRBV6-5; cdr3_aa: CASSHLARSNQPQHF
j_call: TRBJ2-2; d_call: NA; v_call: TRBV12-3/TRBV12-4; cdr3_aa: CASGAANTGELFF
j_call: TRBJ2-7; d_call: TRBD2; v_call: TRBV6-2/TRBV6-3; cdr3_aa: CASSRIAGPAYEQYF
j_call: TRBJ2-3; d_call: TRBD2; v_call: TRBV4-3; cdr3_aa: CASSGGVRNTQYF
j_call: TRBJ2-7; d_call: NA; v_call: TRBV11-2; cdr3_aa: CASSPPNLAYEQYF